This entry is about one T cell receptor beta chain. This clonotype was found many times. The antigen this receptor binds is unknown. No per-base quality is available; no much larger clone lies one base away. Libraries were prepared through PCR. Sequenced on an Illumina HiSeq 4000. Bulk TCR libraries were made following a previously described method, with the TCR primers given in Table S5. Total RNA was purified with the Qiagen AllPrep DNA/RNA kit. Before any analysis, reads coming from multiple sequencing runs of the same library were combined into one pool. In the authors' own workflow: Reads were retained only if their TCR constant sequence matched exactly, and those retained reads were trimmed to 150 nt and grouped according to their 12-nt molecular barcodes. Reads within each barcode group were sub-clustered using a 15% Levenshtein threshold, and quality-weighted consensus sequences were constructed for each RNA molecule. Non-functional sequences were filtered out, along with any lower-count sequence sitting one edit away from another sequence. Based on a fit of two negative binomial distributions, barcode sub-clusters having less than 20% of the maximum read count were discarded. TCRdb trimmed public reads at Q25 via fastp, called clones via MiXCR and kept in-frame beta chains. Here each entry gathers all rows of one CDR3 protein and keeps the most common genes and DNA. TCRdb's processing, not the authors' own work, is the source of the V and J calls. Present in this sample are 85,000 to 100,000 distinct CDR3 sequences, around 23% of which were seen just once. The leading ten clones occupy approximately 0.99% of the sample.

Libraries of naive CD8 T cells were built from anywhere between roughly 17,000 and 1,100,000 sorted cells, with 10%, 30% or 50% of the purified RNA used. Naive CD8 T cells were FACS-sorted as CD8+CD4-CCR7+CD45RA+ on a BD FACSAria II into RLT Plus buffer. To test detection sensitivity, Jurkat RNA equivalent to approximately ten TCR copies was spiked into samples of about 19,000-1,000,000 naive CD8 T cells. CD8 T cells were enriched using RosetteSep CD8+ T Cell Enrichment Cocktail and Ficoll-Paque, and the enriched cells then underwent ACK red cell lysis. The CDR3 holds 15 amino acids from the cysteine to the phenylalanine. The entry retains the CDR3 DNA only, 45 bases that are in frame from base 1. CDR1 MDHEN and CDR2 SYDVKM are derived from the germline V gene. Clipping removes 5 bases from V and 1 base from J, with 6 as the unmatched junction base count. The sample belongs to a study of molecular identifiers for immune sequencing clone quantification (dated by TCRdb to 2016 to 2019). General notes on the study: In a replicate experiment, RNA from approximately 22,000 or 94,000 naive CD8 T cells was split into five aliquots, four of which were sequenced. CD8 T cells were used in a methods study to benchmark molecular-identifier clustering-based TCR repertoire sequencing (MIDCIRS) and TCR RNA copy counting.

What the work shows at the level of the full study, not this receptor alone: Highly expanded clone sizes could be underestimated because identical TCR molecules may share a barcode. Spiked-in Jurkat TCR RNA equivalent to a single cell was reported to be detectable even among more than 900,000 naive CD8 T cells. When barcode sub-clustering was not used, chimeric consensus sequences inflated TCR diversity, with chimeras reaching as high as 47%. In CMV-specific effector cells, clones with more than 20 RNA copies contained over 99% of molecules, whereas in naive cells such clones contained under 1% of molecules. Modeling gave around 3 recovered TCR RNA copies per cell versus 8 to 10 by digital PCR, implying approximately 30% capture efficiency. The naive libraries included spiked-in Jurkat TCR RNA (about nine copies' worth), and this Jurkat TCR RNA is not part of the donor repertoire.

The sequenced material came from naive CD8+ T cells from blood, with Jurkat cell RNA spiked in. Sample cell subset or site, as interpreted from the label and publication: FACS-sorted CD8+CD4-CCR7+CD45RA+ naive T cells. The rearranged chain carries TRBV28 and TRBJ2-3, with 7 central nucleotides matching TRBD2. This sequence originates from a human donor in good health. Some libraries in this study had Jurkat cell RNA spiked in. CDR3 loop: CASSLPRGGTDTQYF. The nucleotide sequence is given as TGTGCCAGCAGTCTCCCCCGGGGGGGCACAGATACGCAGTATTTT.